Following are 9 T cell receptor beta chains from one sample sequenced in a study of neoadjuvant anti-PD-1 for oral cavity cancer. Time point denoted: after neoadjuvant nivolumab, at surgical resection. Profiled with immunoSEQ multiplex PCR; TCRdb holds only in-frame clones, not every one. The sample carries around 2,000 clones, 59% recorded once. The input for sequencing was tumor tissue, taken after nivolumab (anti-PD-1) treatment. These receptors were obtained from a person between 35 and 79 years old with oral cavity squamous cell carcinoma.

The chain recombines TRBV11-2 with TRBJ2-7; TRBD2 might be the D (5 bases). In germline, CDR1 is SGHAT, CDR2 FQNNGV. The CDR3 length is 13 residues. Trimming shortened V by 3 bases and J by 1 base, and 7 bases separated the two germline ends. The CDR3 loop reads CASSFSGSYEQYF. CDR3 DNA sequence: TGTGCCAGCAGCTTTTCGGGATCCTACGAGCAGTACTTC.

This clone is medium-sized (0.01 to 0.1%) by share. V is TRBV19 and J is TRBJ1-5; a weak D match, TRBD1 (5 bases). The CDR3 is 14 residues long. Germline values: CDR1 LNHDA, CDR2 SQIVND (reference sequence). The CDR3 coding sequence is TGTTTAGTCCGCCCCAGGGATAGCAATCAGCCCCAGCATTTT. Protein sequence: CLVRPRDSNQPQHF.

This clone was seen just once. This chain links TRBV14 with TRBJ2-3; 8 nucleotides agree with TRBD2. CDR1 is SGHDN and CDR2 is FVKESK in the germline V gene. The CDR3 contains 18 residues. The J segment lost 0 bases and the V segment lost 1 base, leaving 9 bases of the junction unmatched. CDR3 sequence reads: CASSQGSSGMYSTDTQYF. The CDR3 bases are TGTGCCAGCAGCCAAGGGAGTAGCGGGATGTATAGCACAGATACGCAGTATTTT.

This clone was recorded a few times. The CDR3 coding sequence is TGTGCCTGTCCTAAAGGGGACTACGAGCAGTACTTC. Its translation: CACPKGDYEQYF. The chain recombines TRBV30 with TRBJ2-7; D possibly corresponds to TRBD1 (5 bases). Germline CDR1 GTSNPN, CDR2 SVGIG (reference sequence). There are 12 residues in the CDR3. The V end lost 6 bases, the J end lost 3 bases, and 12 bases lay between the germline ends.

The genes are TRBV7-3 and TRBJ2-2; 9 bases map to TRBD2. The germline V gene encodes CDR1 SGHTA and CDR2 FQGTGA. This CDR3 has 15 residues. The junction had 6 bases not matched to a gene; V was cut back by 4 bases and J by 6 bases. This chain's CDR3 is CASSSLSGRSGELFF. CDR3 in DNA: TGTGCCAGCAGCTCCCTTAGCGGGAGATCCGGGGAGCTGTTTTTT.

CDR3 coding DNA: TGTGCCAGCAGCCAATGGCGGACAGGGCAAGAGACCCAGTACTTC. It specifies CASSQWRTGQETQYF. This chain links TRBV14 with TRBJ2-5; 8 nucleotides line up with TRBD1. This CDR3 is built from 15 residues. With 2 bases clipped from V and 2 bases from J, the junction kept 4 bases outside the gene matches. Germline V CDR1 and CDR2: SGHDN, FVKESK.

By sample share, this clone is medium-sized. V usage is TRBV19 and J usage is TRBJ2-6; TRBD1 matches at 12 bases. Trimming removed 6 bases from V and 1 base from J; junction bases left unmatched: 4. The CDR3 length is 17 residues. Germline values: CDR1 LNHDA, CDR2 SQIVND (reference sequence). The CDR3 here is CASSRGQGASGANVLTF. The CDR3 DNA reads TGTGCCAGTAGCAGGGGACAGGGGGCTTCTGGGGCCAACGTCCTGACTTTC.

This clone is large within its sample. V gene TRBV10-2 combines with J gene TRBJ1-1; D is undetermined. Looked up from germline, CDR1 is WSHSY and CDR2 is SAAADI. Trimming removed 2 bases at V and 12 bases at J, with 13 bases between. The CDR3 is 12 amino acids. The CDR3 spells CASSETVGPSFF. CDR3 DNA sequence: TGCGCCAGCAGTGAGACCGTCGGACCCTCTTTCTTT.

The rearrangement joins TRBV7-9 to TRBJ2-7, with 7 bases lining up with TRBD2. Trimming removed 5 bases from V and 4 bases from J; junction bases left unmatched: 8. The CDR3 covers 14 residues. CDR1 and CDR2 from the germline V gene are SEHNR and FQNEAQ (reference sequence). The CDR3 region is CASSHRDYTYEQYF. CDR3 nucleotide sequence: TGTGCCAGCAGCCACCGGGACTATACTTACGAGCAGTACTTC.